Described below is a single T cell receptor beta chain sequence and its context. This receptor's antigen is unknown. The sample holds no much larger clone one base away, and base qualities are not on file. This specimen's treatment or condition label, interpreted: live attenuated yellow fever vaccine strain. At each blood-draw timepoint, two biological replicates of bulk PBMCs were collected. PBMCs were isolated from peripheral blood using a standard Ficoll-Paque protocol. RNA was extracted with TriZol from bulk PBMCs, CD4 and CD8 fractions, and dextramer-positive and dextramer-negative fractions. The record originates from a study of T cells after yellow fever vaccination (dated by TCRdb to between 2018 and 2021). With respect to the entire study: The SMART-Seq v4 Ultra Low Input RNA kit was used to prepare libraries from fractions with low cell numbers. Blood was collected at multiple timepoints before and after primary and secondary immunization, and bulk PBMC replicates and cell subsets were isolated. Two healthy male donors, one aged 18 to 29 and one aged 30 to 40 years, made up the cohort. To follow T-cell clones before and after both primary and booster YFV17D yellow fever vaccination, bulk TCR alpha and beta repertoires underwent longitudinal sequencing. General study outcomes and caveats: Only a couple of donors were included in the study, so the extent to which the findings can be generalized is limited. Compared with the primary T-cell response, the secondary T-cell response was weaker but faster, peaking on day 5 rather than day 15. FACS-sorted repertoires could contain abundant contaminating clonotypes from the bulk population, so computational filtering was required. A small fraction of clonotypes showed up in both the CD4 and CD8 compartments, probably as a result of convergent recombination. After the booster, most of the clones that had expanded following primary vaccination were detected again (just under 97% of CD4 and around 90% of CD8), which suggests that memory was broadly maintained.

The germline V gene encodes CDR1 SGHNT and CDR2 YYREEE (reference sequence). Trimming at the junction amounts to 5 bases on V and 6 bases on J, and the germline ends lie 12 bases apart. Including cysteine and phenylalanine, the CDR3 has 13 amino acids. Only the CDR3 DNA is retained, 39 bases long and in frame from the first base. TCR cDNA was synthesized by 5'RACE template switching, which introduced a universal primer site and unique molecular identifiers. Priming for cDNA synthesis came from both the TCR alpha and TCR beta constant segments. Library amplification used two PCR steps, and the second PCR step added sample barcodes and sequencing adapters. Sequencing of libraries was done on Illumina HiSeq 2500 (2x100 bp) or NovaSeq (2x150 bp). Regarding the original processing steps: Demultiplexing of reads and collapsing into UMI consensus sequences were performed with MIGEC, and V(D)J alignment was carried out with MiXCR. Clonotypes responding to the vaccine were identified with edgeR on replicate PBMC samples, with the criteria of FDR below 0.01 and a log2 fold change above 5 up to day 15. CD4 or CD8 identity was assigned to each bulk clonotype according to whether the clonotype was present at higher abundance in the sequenced CD4 repertoire or the sequenced CD8 repertoire. The public reads were quality trimmed at Q25 with fastp and then assembled into clones with MiXCR by TCRdb, keeping productive beta chains. Entries are consolidated by CDR3 protein sequence, retaining the most common genes and DNA. For this entry, the V and J calls and clone size follow TCRdb and not the study's own pipeline. This sample holds hundreds of thousands of distinct CDR3 sequences; under 25% were observed only once. 14% of the sample rests with the top ten.

The sequence was collected from a man aged 25 to 45 who received the YFV17D yellow fever vaccine. The starting material was PBMCs, obtained 15 days after the yellow fever booster vaccination. Recombination joined TRBV5-4 with TRBJ2-1; the D gene is possibly TRBD1 or TRBD2, with 5 bases matching each. The nucleotides read TGTGCCAGCAGATCTGGGACCGGCAATGAGCAGTTCTTC. Its product reads: CASRSGTGNEQFF.